Many counts were recorded for the clone carrying this TCR beta chain. Its antigen remains unknown. Trimming removed 3 bases from V and 2 bases from J, with 11 bases in between. The CDR3 consists of 15 residues. Germline loops: CDR1 SGHTA, CDR2 FQGNSA. The sample belongs to a study of CD8 T cells in ankylosing spondylitis. Making the TCR beta libraries involved quantitative 5'-RACE with molecular barcodes. One entry per CDR3 protein results from TCRdb running MiXCR on the 5' RACE reads. This sample has fewer than 550,000 distinct CDR3 sequences, with roughly 5% found just once. Notes on the study in general: As for the disease-linked clones, they showed a CD8+ phenotype and occurred at relatively low frequencies in peripheral blood. Significant enrichment of disease-linked clones was reportedly seen in matched ankylosing spondylitis synovial fluid. In reactive arthritis synovial fluid and blood, some motif variants had been reported before. Ankylosing spondylitis blood appeared to be characterized by a TCR beta motif of about 8 highly homologous variants.

Input material: blood, either unsorted or a sorted T cell fraction (not recorded which). V gene TRBV7-2 combines with J gene TRBJ1-3; D ambiguous. The TCR was taken from a male donor with ankylosing spondylitis. CDR3 in DNA: TGTGCCAGCAGCTTCAGCGATAGGGCTGGAAACACCATATATTTT. It codes for CASSFSDRAGNTIYF.